This T cell receptor (beta chain) was retrieved from a study of blood T cell repertoires in COVID-19. Study in general: Collection of acute and convalescent COVID-19 samples took place in the United States, Italy and Spain. PBMCs, B-cell-depleted T cells, or T cells provided the cDNA or gDNA that made up the material.

Original processing notes: Amplified reference gene primers provided the basis for estimating nucleated cell counts. Clones were sequenced by immunoSEQ multiplex PCR, and TCRdb holds only the in-frame ones, with some missing. Clonal size and the V and J genes are those of that table, whereas D and trimming came from the DNA. In the table there are approximately 150,000 clones, approximately 84% of which are singletons. Material for sequencing was peripheral blood. The TCR originated in a man between 60 and 75 years old with acute or convalescent COVID-19.

The CDR3 DNA sequence: TGTGCCAGCCTACCCCAGGGATGGGCACTAAACTATGGCTACACCTTC. This translates into CASLPQGWALNYGYTF. The V gene is TRBV21-1, the J gene TRBJ1-2; TRBD1, as called in the table, went unchecked against the DNA. TRBV21-1 represents a pseudogene. This CDR3 comprises 16 residues.